This T cell receptor beta chain was retrieved from a study of cytomegalovirus exposure and HLA in healthy donors. Regarding the study as a whole: Later analysis associated a missense DCLRE1C variant with TCR beta V- and J-gene trimming. No immune exposure information besides CMV serostatus was available.

Those who donated were healthy bone marrow donors. On this clone itself: Antigen specificity is unknown.

Looked up from germline, CDR1 is MGHRA and CDR2 is YSYEKL. The trim removed 4 bases at V and 6 bases at J, leaving 2 bases unmatched. This CDR3 is 13 amino acids long. The PCR used 60 Vbeta and 13 Jbeta primers. Produced via immunoSEQ multiplex PCR; TCRdb's table is partial and in-frame only. The sample has 150,000 to 200,000 clones, around two thirds seen once; the top ten hold around 9.3%. The V gene is TRBV4-1, the J gene TRBJ2-2; 7 bases are shared with TRBD1. Sequencing was carried out using PBMCs. The sequence derives from a young man in good health and CMV-seropositive. The CDR3 here is CASSRTGAGELFF. CDR3 DNA sequence: TGCGCCAGCAGCCGCACAGGGGCCGGGGAGCTGTTTTTT.